This TCR beta chain stems from a study of blood T cell repertoires in COVID-19. Whole-study context: T cells, B-cell-depleted T cells, or PBMCs provided the cDNA or gDNA that served as material.

Clones were read by immunoSEQ multiplex PCR, and TCRdb kept only the in-frame ones, dropping some. This table has around 99,000 clones, 70% to 90% appearing once. This CDR3 is 15 amino acids long. Germline V gene lookup returns CDR1 SGHTA and CDR2 FQGNSA. Trimming took 4 bases from V and 7 from J; bases not matched to a gene: 5. Sequences were obtained from peripheral blood. The sequence was obtained from an older woman with acute or convalescent COVID-19. V is TRBV7-2 and J is TRBJ1-6; 9 bases are shared with TRBD1. As DNA, the CDR3 is TGTGCCAGCAGCTACTCCGGGACAGGGAATTCACCCCTCCACTTT. It codes for CASSYSGTGNSPLHF.